This T cell receptor (beta chain) was found in a study of cytomegalovirus exposure and HLA in healthy donors. As concerns this clone: The sample holds other DNA sequences that translate to the same CDR3.

The CDR3 extends over 15 amino acids. The V and J ends lost 0 bases and 1 base, in that order; junction bases with no gene match: 1. Germline CDR1 is SGHRS and CDR2 is YFSETQ. Primers: 60 Vbeta forward and 13 Jbeta reverse. Assay: immunoSEQ multiplex PCR; the TCRdb copy retains only in-frame clones and omits some. The sample contains under 200,000 clones, 70% to 80% of which appear only once. The sequencing input was PBMCs. This sequence joins TRBV5-1 and TRBJ1-1; TRBD1 agrees at 9 bases. The source of this sequence is a woman in her forties or fifties in good health and CMV-seronegative. The CDR3 DNA is TGCGCCAGCAGCTTGGTGGGACAGGGGAACACTGAAGCTTTCTTT. It encodes CASSLVGQGNTEAFF.